The clone carrying this T cell receptor (beta chain) was seen a few times. The antigen is not known. This CDR3 has 17 residues. The V end was cut by 5 bases, the J end by 0 bases, with 19 bases between. CDR1 is LNHDA, CDR2 SQIVND, per germline (reference sequence). This sample is drawn from a study of identical twins. The study, taken as a whole, reports: With abundant cord blood beta clonotypes, insertions were fewer; memory repertoires showed no such pattern.

Each CDR3 protein is one row after TCRdb ran MiXCR on the 5' RACE reads. In the table there are about 900,000 distinct CDR3 sequences, about 12% of which are singletons. The same specimen was also included in a second study, on yellow fever vaccine responses in identical twins. That work adds: Twins' vaccine T cell response reportedly seemed partly convergent, partly personalized.

Source material: PBMCs. V gene TRBV19 combines with J gene TRBJ1-2; perhaps TRBD1 as D (6 bases). The sequence was collected from a woman between 18 and 29 years old in good health. CDR3 protein: CASSPLNRAWANYGYTF. In nucleotides, the CDR3 is TGTGCCAGTAGTCCCTTAAACAGGGCGTGGGCTAACTATGGCTACACCTTC.